One sample yielded the 22 T cell receptor beta chains listed below, sequenced in a study of T-cell reconstitution after alpha-beta-depleted transplantation in children. It was with unique molecular identifiers that the TCRbeta library was prepared. TCRdb re-derived calls from the PCR reads in MiXCR, one entry per CDR3 protein. The repertoire holds hundreds of thousands of distinct CDR3 sequences, with around 13% as singletons. The specimen comprised PBMCs, sampled before TCRalphabeta/CD19-depleted stem cell transplant. These receptors all stem from a girl aged 2-15 years with congenital amegakaryocytic thrombocytopenia, due to receive a stem cell transplant.

The chain joins TRBV12-3 or TRBV12-4 to TRBJ2-1; no firm D call. The CDR3 has 15 amino acids. V was clipped by 3 bases and J by 3 bases, with 12 bases between them. The CDR3 is CASSFGYPGYNEQFF. In nucleotides, the CDR3 is TGTGCCAGCAGTTTTGGCTATCCGGGCTACAATGAGCAGTTCTTC.

Comments on this clonotype: At one of its ends the junction is not consistent with the germline gene, which may arise from a read error. The chain uses TRBV5-4 and TRBJ1-5, with a tentative D call TRBD1 (6 bases). The CDR3 contains 15 residues. Germline loops: CDR1 SGHNT, CDR2 YYREEE (reference sequence). The CDR3, as DNA: TGTGCCATCAGCCAGGACAGACCCCTCAATCAGCCCCAGCATTTT. This codes for CAISQDRPLNQPQHF.

This clonotype was recorded a few times. V usage is TRBV20-1 and J usage is TRBJ1-6, with a possible D match to TRBD1 (6 bases). The length of the CDR3 is 13 residues. CDR1 and CDR2 from the germline V gene are DFQATT and SNEGSKA (reference sequence). Trimming took off 3 bases at V and 10 bases at J, with 13 bases between the two ends. CDR3 loop: CSARGQNQSPLHF. The CDR3 nucleotides read TGCAGTGCTAGGGGACAAAATCAGTCACCCCTCCACTTT.

This clonotype was recorded many times. The chain carries TRBV20-1 and TRBJ1-5; 8 nucleotides align to TRBD1. CDR1 DFQATT and CDR2 SNEGSKA come from the germline V gene (reference sequence). V shed 5 bases, J shed 4 bases, and the junction held 7 bases outside the gene matches. The CDR3 is made up of 14 amino acids. CDR3 loop: CSALRGQVNQPQHF. The CDR3 bases are TGCAGTGCTCTGAGGGGACAGGTGAATCAGCCCCAGCATTTT.

This clonotype turned up a few times. The chain couples TRBV12-3 or TRBV12-4 to TRBJ2-7; unclear D gene. This CDR3 has 15 residues. The germline V and J ends were trimmed by 10 bases and 4 bases, with 23 bases remaining between them. The CDR3 DNA follows: TGTGCCACAACTTTCGAGCTAACCGGTACATACGAGCAGTACTTC. Translating gives CATTFELTGTYEQYF.

V and J are TRBV20-1 and TRBJ2-5, with D uncertain. V lost 0 bases and J 4 bases, leaving 12 bases between the germline ends. Germline lookup yields CDR1 DFQATT and CDR2 SNEGSKA (reference sequence). The CDR3 contains 14 residues. The CDR3 here is CSAREWYGGETQYF. The CDR3 DNA sequence: TGCAGTGCTAGAGAGTGGTATGGTGGAGAGACCCAGTACTTC.

The V gene is TRBV5-1, the J gene TRBJ2-7, with TRBD1 identical over 9 bases. Germline CDR1 and CDR2: SGHRS and YFSETQ. Trimming cost V 3 bases and J 1 base; bases outside gene matches: 8. The CDR3 covers 16 residues. CDR3 in amino acids: CASSWDRDRASYEQYF. The CDR3 coding sequence is TGCGCCAGCAGCTGGGACCGGGACAGGGCTTCCTACGAGCAGTACTTC.

Remarks on this clonotype: This may arise from a read error, as a much more abundant clone is one base away. The conserved phenylalanine or tryptophan normally closing the CDR3 is absent here, so this likely arose from a read error. The chain couples TRBV3-1 to TRBJ1-5; no firm D call. The germline CDR1 and CDR2 sequences are LGHDT and YNNKEL (reference sequence). The CDR3 consists of 13 residues. Trimming stripped 1 base from V and 7 bases from J, with 8 bases between. The CDR3 loop reads CASSQGVRQPQHL. The CDR3 DNA reads TGTGCCAGCAGCCAAGGCGTTCGGCAGCCCCAGCATTTA.

Regarding this clonotype: A read error is possible here, since a much larger clone lies one base away. The chain combines TRBV28 with TRBJ2-7, with 8 bases that match TRBD2. The CDR3 runs to 14 residues. Germline V gives CDR1 MDHEN, CDR2 SYDVKM. CDR3 nucleotide sequence: TGTGCCAGCAGTTTGGTAGCGGGACGTTACGAGCAGTCCTTC. Translated: CASSLVAGRYEQSF.

In this sample, this clonotype turned up many times. The genes are TRBV5-8 and TRBJ1-2; D gene uncertain. Germline V CDR1 and CDR2: SGHTS, YDEGEE. There are 13 residues in the CDR3. Trimming left V 2 bases short and J 4 bases short, with 9 bases between. CDR3 residues: CASSFGVSYGYTF. The CDR3 coding sequence is TGTGCCAGCAGCTTTGGGGTGAGCTATGGCTACACCTTC.

This clonotype was detected many times. The CDR3 here is CASSKRQGVGASVTDTQYF. The CDR3 nucleotides read TGCGCCAGCAGCAAGAGACAGGGGGTTGGAGCTAGCGTTACGGATACGCAGTATTTT. The V and J genes are TRBV5-1 and TRBJ2-3; 9 bases fit TRBD1. Germline CDR1 is SGHRS and CDR2 is YFSETQ. With V trimmed by 4 bases and J by 6 bases, 21 bases remained unmatched. This CDR3 is 19 amino acids long.

With regard to this clonotype: A much larger clone differs from this one at a single base, so this may be a read error. The chain couples TRBV6-1 to TRBJ1-1, with D possibly TRBD1 on 5 matching bases. The length of the CDR3 is 12 residues. The germline CDR1 and CDR2 sequences are MNHNS and SASEGT. The CDR3 protein is CATSVDGTEAFF. In DNA, the CDR3 is TGTGCCACCAGTGTTGACGGGACCGAAGCTTTCTTT.

This clonotype was observed at least ten times. The chain couples TRBV20-1 to TRBJ2-5; D is unclear. This CDR3 contains 14 residues. Trimming cost V 3 bases and J 5 bases, with 16 bases left between them. Germline lookup yields CDR1 DFQATT and CDR2 SNEGSKA (reference sequence). The CDR3 sequence is CSASFFRLGETQYF. CDR3 DNA: TGCAGTGCTAGTTTTTTCAGGCTCGGGGAGACCCAGTACTTC.

This chain uses TRBV21-1 with TRBJ2-7; the table gives TRBD2 as D, unverified against the DNA. TRBV21-1 is deemed a pseudogene. The CDR3 runs to 14 residues. The CDR3 DNA follows: TGTGCCAGCAAACAACCTACAGCTCAGTCCGAGCAGTACTTC. As protein: CASKQPTAQSEQYF.

This clonotype was picked up a small number of times. This sequence joins TRBV5-1 and TRBJ2-3, with 10 bases aligning to TRBD2. The V gene end was trimmed by 0 bases and the J gene end by 3 bases; junction bases not matched to a gene: 4. The germline V gene encodes CDR1 SGHRS and CDR2 YFSETQ. CDR3 length: 16 residues. CDR3 amino acids: CASSLEPAGGTDTQYF. The CDR3 coding sequence is TGCGCCAGCAGCTTGGAGCCAGCGGGAGGGACAGATACGCAGTATTTT.

This clonotype was found many times. The gene calls are TRBV29-1 and TRBJ1-1; D might be TRBD1 (5 bases). This CDR3 region has 15 residues. CDR1 SQVTM and CDR2 ANQGSEA come from the germline V gene. V was cut by 1 base and J by 3 bases, with 15 bases left in between. The CDR3 spells CSVEGTDMLDTEAFF. The CDR3 DNA sequence: TGCAGCGTTGAAGGTACGGACATGTTGGACACTGAAGCTTTCTTT.

The chain employs TRBV29-1 and TRBJ2-1, with D possibly matching TRBD1 (5 bases). This CDR3 has 12 residues. V shed 6 bases and J shed 6 bases, with 12 bases lying between them. Germline assignment: CDR1 SQVTM and CDR2 ANQGSEA. The DNA of the CDR3 is TGCAGCGTCCGGGTCAGGGTCAATGAGCAGTTCTTC. Amino acids: CSVRVRVNEQFF.

This clonotype came up many times. This chain connects TRBV20-1 to TRBJ2-1; 9 bases fit TRBD2. The trim removed 6 bases at V and 5 bases at J, leaving 11 bases unmatched. CDR1 and CDR2 (germline): DFQATT, SNEGSKA (reference sequence). This CDR3 spans 15 amino acids. This CDR3 reads CSANAGGSVNNEQFF. The CDR3 DNA is TGCAGTGCGAACGCGGGAGGGAGCGTGAACAATGAGCAGTTCTTC.

This clonotype was seen repeatedly, ten times or more. The rearrangement links TRBV6-5 to TRBJ2-5; possibly TRBD2 for D (5 bases). The CDR3 runs to 14 residues. V shed 5 bases and J shed 3 bases, with 13 bases lying between them. Germline V lookup: CDR1 MNHEY, CDR2 SVGAGI. The CDR3 sequence: CASSTRWGEETQYF. CDR3 DNA: TGTGCCAGCAGTACCCGATGGGGAGAAGAGACCCAGTACTTC.

Here the CDR3 DNA reads TGTGCCAGCAGCTTAGCGCGCTCCGCCGGGGAGCTGTTTTTT. Its translation is CASSLARSAGELFF. This chain links TRBV7-6 with TRBJ2-2; D call uncertain. The CDR3 contains 14 residues. Germline V lookup: CDR1 SGHVS, CDR2 FNYEAQ. Trimming shortened V by 0 bases and J by 6 bases, and 8 bases separated the two germline ends.

This clonotype was counted at least ten times. The rearrangement uses TRBV20-1 and TRBJ1-2; TRBD1 is a possible D gene (5 bases). Germline V gene sequence: CDR1 DFQATT, CDR2 SNEGSKA (reference sequence). The CDR3 loop spans 12 amino acids. Trimming removed 1 base at V and 2 bases at J, with 5 bases between. CDR3 coding DNA: TGCAGTGCTAGAGCAGGGAACTATGGCTACACCTTC. As protein: CSARAGNYGYTF.

CDR3 sequence: CASSYFRVGSSSSRAYEQYF. The CDR3 DNA reads as TGTGCCAGCAGTTACTTCCGAGTAGGGTCGAGCTCATCTAGAGCCTACGAGCAGTACTTC. The V call is TRBV6-2 or TRBV6-3, the J call TRBJ2-7, with D unclear. The CDR3 spans 20 residues. V was shortened by 1 base and J by 2 bases, with 27 bases between the two germline ends. CDR1 is MNHEY, CDR2 SVGEGT, per germline.